These 21 T cell receptor beta chains were sequenced from one sample in a study of blood T cells in healthy people across ages (dated by TCRdb to between 2015 and 2017). The library relied on 5' RACE. These reads were obtained on an Illumina HiSeq 2500. A second PCR of about 7 to 12 cycles was performed with a sample-barcoded 5' primer and a J-beta primer mix. Starting from the raw public reads, TCRdb applied fastp trimming at Q25, assembled clones with MiXCR and retained in-frame beta chains. Each record represents a unique CDR3 protein, reported with the most common genes and DNA among its rows. The sample table records almost 800,000 distinct CDR3 sequences; more than 45% of these occur just once. Together, the top ten hold 20% to 25% of the sample. Sequencing was performed on blood. The receptors derive from a man under 40 in good health.

The table lists this clonotype with a count of one. This rearrangement joins TRBV20-1 to TRBJ2-7, with D tentatively TRBD2 (6 bases). The DNA end lines up better with TRBJ2-5; the J call may be wrong. Germline CDR1 and CDR2: DFQATT and SNEGSKA (reference sequence). CDR3 length: 15 residues. For the CDR3, the DNA is TGCAGTGCTAGAGATACCCAGACTAGGAGAGAGACCCAGTACTTC. It is translated as CSARDTQTRRETQYF.

This clonotype occurred a few times. The chain has TRBV7-2 and TRBJ2-6, with 11 bases matching TRBD2. Germline CDR1 and CDR2: SGHTA and FQGNSA. The CDR3 runs to 18 residues. The junction had 8 bases not matched to a gene; V was cut back by 5 bases and J by 2 bases. The CDR3 spells CASSTRLAGPAGANVLTF. Written as DNA, the CDR3 is TGTGCCAGCAGCACTAGACTAGCGGGACCTGCTGGGGCCAACGTCCTGACTTTC.

The table lists this clonotype with many counts. The DNA for the CDR3 is TGTGCCAGCAGCGGTGACAGTCAAGAGACCCAGTACTTC. It yields the protein CASSGDSQETQYF. The chain joins TRBV9 to TRBJ2-5, with D perhaps matching TRBD1 (5 bases). The V end was cut by 3 bases, the J end by 2 bases, with 8 bases between. This CDR3 contains 13 residues. Germline V gives CDR1 SGDLS, CDR2 YYNGEE.

The CDR3 reads CSASGQIRNEQFF. CDR3 sequence (DNA): TGCAGTGCTAGCGGGCAAATTAGGAATGAGCAGTTCTTC. The V and J genes are TRBV20-1 and TRBJ2-1; no reliable D call. CDR3 length: 13 residues. Germline loops: CDR1 DFQATT, CDR2 SNEGSKA (reference sequence). Trimming cost V 3 bases and J 7 bases, with 13 bases left between them.

The V call is TRBV9, the J call TRBJ2-3; D call uncertain. There are 12 residues in the CDR3. The V gene's germline CDR1 is SGDLS and CDR2 YYNGEE. V was trimmed by 2 bases and J by 6 bases, leaving 7 bases between them. The DNA for the CDR3 is TGTGCCAGCAGCGTGAGTTTGGATACGCAGTATTTT. Its protein is CASSVSLDTQYF.

The table lists this clonotype with a few counts. The chain carries TRBV7-2 and TRBJ2-1; 7 bases line up with TRBD2. Trimming took 1 base from V and 8 from J; bases not matched to a gene: 5. The CDR3 runs 14 residues. Germline CDR1 reads SGHTA; CDR2 reads FQGNSA. The CDR3 here is CASSLVREVYEQFF. The CDR3 bases are TGTGCCAGCAGCTTAGTACGGGAGGTCTATGAGCAGTTCTTC.

The V and J genes are TRBV20-1 and TRBJ2-1, with TRBD2 identical over 10 bases. After removal of 5 bases from V and 4 bases from J, the junction contained 11 bases not matched to a gene. CDR3 length: 16 amino acids. Per the germline V gene, CDR1 is DFQATT and CDR2 is SNEGSKA (reference sequence). As DNA, the CDR3 is TGCAGTGCTGCCACTCCGGGACTAGCGAATTACAATGAGCAGTTCTTC. Translating it yields CSAATPGLANYNEQFF.

The chain joins TRBV12-3 or TRBV12-4 to TRBJ2-3, with TRBD1 matching over 7 bases. This CDR3 contains 14 residues. V shed 7 bases, J shed 3 bases, and the junction held 7 bases outside the gene matches. The CDR3 here is CASKGAGRTDTQYF. In DNA form, the CDR3 reads TGTGCCAGCAAGGGGGCGGGTCGGACAGATACGCAGTATTTT.

J is TRBJ1-2 and V is TRBV29-1; D gene uncertain. CDR1 is SQVTM, CDR2 ANQGSEA, per germline. The V and J ends lost 1 base and 4 bases respectively, with 13 bases between them. The CDR3 is made up of 14 amino acids. In nucleotides, the CDR3 is TGCAGCGTTGAAGTATCCAGCTCGTCCTATGGCTACACCTTC. Its translation is CSVEVSSSSYGYTF.

The chain carries TRBV6-1 and TRBJ1-2, with TRBD1 identical over 8 bases. The germline V gene encodes CDR1 MNHNS and CDR2 SASEGT. The junction had 7 bases not matched to a gene; V was cut back by 4 bases and J by 0 bases. This CDR3 contains 16 residues. The chain's CDR3 is CASSATGTGANYGYTF. DNA for the CDR3: TGTGCCAGCAGTGCCACCGGGACAGGAGCTAACTATGGCTACACCTTC.

V and J are TRBV6-5 and TRBJ1-2, with TRBD1 matching over 7 bases. V was pared by 5 bases and J by 4 bases, with 4 bases of the junction left unmatched. Germline CDR1 and CDR2: MNHEY and SVGAGI. CDR3 length: 13 amino acids. CDR3 in DNA: TGTGCCAGCAGTCTCGGGACAGTCTATGGCTACACCTTC. Its protein product is CASSLGTVYGYTF.

CDR3 loop: CSASTGQENSPLHF. Written as DNA, the CDR3 is TGCAGTGCTAGTACAGGACAAGAGAATTCACCCCTCCACTTT. J is TRBJ1-6 and V is TRBV20-1; maybe TRBD1 (5 bases). Deletions cut 3 bases from V and 7 bases from J, with 13 bases between. CDR1 and CDR2 (germline): DFQATT, SNEGSKA (reference sequence). The CDR3 is 14 amino acids.

The V gene is TRBV10-3, the J gene TRBJ2-2, with a weak D call TRBD1 (6 bases). This CDR3 comprises 13 residues. Germline-derived CDR1 and CDR2 are ENHRY and SYGVKD. With 8 bases removed from V and 4 bases from J, the gap between germline ends came to 11 bases. As DNA, the CDR3 is TGTGCCATCTCCGGGACAATCACCGGGGAGCTGTTTTTT. It is translated as CAISGTITGELFF.

The rearrangement links TRBV6-1 to TRBJ2-4; TRBD1 matches 10 bases. The J segment lost 11 bases and the V segment lost 5 bases, leaving 9 bases of the junction unmatched. CDR3 length: 14 amino acids. CDR1 is MNHNS, CDR2 SASEGT, per germline. The CDR3 is CASSSRDRGLVQYF. The CDR3 region has the DNA TGTGCCAGCAGTTCCCGGGACAGGGGCCTCGTTCAGTACTTC.

The J gene is TRBJ1-1, the V gene TRBV7-2, with D maybe TRBD1 (6 bases). Germline values: CDR1 SGHTA, CDR2 FQGNSA. Trimming took 2 bases from V and 3 from J, leaving 16 bases between them. The CDR3 extends over 16 amino acids. CDR3 DNA sequence: TGTGCCAGCAGCTTACAATTATCCGGACAGTACACTGAAGCTTTCTTT. Protein sequence: CASSLQLSGQYTEAFF.

The chain links TRBV11-2 to TRBJ2-3, with 11 bases aligning to TRBD2. With V trimmed by 3 bases and J by 3 bases, 8 bases remained unmatched. The CDR3 sequence is 17 residues long. CDR1 is SGHAT, CDR2 FQNNGV, per germline. The chain's CDR3 is CASSFLPSGGLTDTQYF. As DNA, the CDR3 is TGTGCCAGCAGCTTTTTGCCTAGCGGGGGGCTGACAGATACGCAGTATTTT.

Only a few counts were recorded for this clonotype. The chain uses TRBV3-1 and TRBJ2-5; D gene ambiguous. V was clipped by 7 bases and J by 2 bases, with 8 bases between them. Germline V gene data show CDR1 as LGHDT and CDR2 as YNNKEL (reference sequence). This CDR3 region has 12 residues. The CDR3 bases are TGTGCCAGCACGAGCTCTCAAGAGACCCAGTACTTC. Its protein product is CASTSSQETQYF.

The V call is TRBV20-1, the J call TRBJ2-2, with 8 bases identical to TRBD1. This CDR3 region has 14 residues. With V trimmed by 6 bases and J by 7 bases, 10 bases remained unmatched. Germline V lookup: CDR1 DFQATT, CDR2 SNEGSKA (reference sequence). CDR3 sequence: CSATYTGGHGELFF. For the CDR3, the DNA is TGCAGTGCCACTTACACAGGGGGTCACGGGGAGCTGTTTTTT.

Points on this clonotype: At one end, the junction sequence differs from germline, possibly due to a read error. The gene calls are TRBV5-5 and TRBJ2-1; 7 bases agree with TRBD2. The CDR3 runs to 13 residues. Germline CDR1 is SGHKS and CDR2 is YYEKEE (reference sequence). DNA for the CDR3: TGCGCCAGCAGCGGGACTACGTGGCATGAGCAGTTCTTC. Its translation: CASSGTTWHEQFF.

This clonotype turned up a few times. This chain uses TRBV6-2 or TRBV6-3 with TRBJ2-7; no definite D call. V dropped 8 bases and J dropped 1 base, with 9 bases sitting between them. Germline CDR1 reads MNHEY; CDR2 reads SVGEGT. The CDR3 sequence is 12 residues long. The CDR3 DNA sequence: TGTGCCAGCGTGGGCAGATCCTACGAGCAGTACTTC. As protein: CASVGRSYEQYF.

This sequence joins TRBV24-1 and TRBJ2-6; D remains ambiguous. This CDR3 region has 15 residues. From germline, CDR1 is KGHDR and CDR2 SFDVKD. V lost 1 base and J 0 bases, leaving 3 bases between the germline ends. The CDR3 coding sequence is TGTGCCACCAGTGATTTCCGCTCTGGGGCCAACGTCCTGACTTTC. Translating it yields CATSDFRSGANVLTF.